Sequencing of this T cell receptor beta chain was carried out in a study of lymphopenia after photon versus proton radiotherapy (dated by TCRdb to the late 2010s). As for the study more broadly: In patients with gastrointestinal tumors who developed high-grade lymphopenia, the study compared the immunological effects of photon radiation therapy with those of proton radiation therapy. The 20 patients in the cohort had gastrointestinal tumors, were treated with either photon or proton therapy, and subsequently developed lymphopenia. The study was designed to characterize how the impact on the immune system differs between the two radiation modalities. Paper-wide results and their limitations: Once the lymphocyte count had reached its nadir, the repertoires of photon-treated patients showed oligoclonal expansion, particularly of CD8+ Temra cells, and this expansion drove the decline in diversity. Relative stability during treatment was observed in proton-treated patients, whereas loss of naive T cells and TCR diversity and gain of effector/memory populations were observed in photon-treated patients. The authors looked at the survival association only in patients who died, and they framed better survival with proton therapy as a possibility rather than a demonstrated result. Among patients across the cohort who died, overall survival time showed an inverse correlation with a larger post-nadir drop in TCR diversity.

Library prep was done by the immunoSEQ multiplex PCR assay. T cell repertoires were profiled by deep sequencing of rearranged TCR beta loci, alongside multiparametric flow cytometry. TCRdb holds this immuneACCESS table with in-frame rearrangements only. Some clones are missing; in checked studies, unresolved V genes explain under half, and the rest has no known cause. This sample comprises 20,000 to 25,000 clones, approximately 88% of them detected only once. Roughly 24% of the sample comes from the top ten. V trim: 1 base; J trim: 9 bases; unmatched bases: 3. CDR1 SGHAT and CDR2 FQNNGV are derived from the germline V gene. There are 14 amino acids in the CDR3, from cysteine to phenylalanine inclusive. The read is trimmed to its CDR3 DNA, 42 bases read in frame from base 1. This clone has more than one count but fewer than ten. The antigen it binds to is not known. Base quality data are lacking; no much larger clone is found one base away.

This specimen consisted of peripheral blood, obtained from a patient treated with photon-based radiotherapy. The chain was built from TRBV11-2 and TRBJ1-6, with TRBD1 matching 7 junction bases. The sequence was collected from a middle-aged man with gastric cancer. The bases read TGTGCCAGCAGCTTAGCAGGGGGTGGTTCACCCCTCCACTTT. Translation gives CASSLAGGGSPLHF.